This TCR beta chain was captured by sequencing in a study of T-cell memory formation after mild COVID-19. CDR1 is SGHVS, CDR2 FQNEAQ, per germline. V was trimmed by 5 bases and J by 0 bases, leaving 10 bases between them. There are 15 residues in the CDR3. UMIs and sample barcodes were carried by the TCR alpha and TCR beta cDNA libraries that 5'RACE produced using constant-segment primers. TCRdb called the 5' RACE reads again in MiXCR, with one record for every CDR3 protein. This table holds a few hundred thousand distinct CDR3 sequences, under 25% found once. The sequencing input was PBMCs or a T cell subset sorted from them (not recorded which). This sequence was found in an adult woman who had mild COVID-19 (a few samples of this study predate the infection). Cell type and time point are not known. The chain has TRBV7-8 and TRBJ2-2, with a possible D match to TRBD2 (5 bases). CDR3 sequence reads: CASSQSGTNTGELFF. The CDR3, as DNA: TGTGCCAGCAGCCAGAGCGGTACGAACACCGGGGAGCTGTTTTTT.